This T cell receptor (beta chain) was sequenced during a study of spatial heterogeneity in lung cancer. Study-level background: The count of detected beta-chain sequences consistently exceeded that of alpha-chain sequences.

Broader study findings: At resection, ubiquitous expanded tumor TCRs appeared in blood more than at follow-up.

One entry per CDR3 protein, called by TCRdb with MiXCR from the 5' RACE reads. This table has about 78,000 distinct CDR3 sequences, 7.5% to 9.5% appearing once. This clonotype was counted many times. Its antigen is not identified. The sample's time point: sample taken at primary tumor resection. Donors were around 70 untreated early-stage non-small cell lung cancer patients. The input material, whole RNA from tumor, nontumor lung or frozen PBMC, was sequenced unsorted. This TCR was sampled from a male donor with early-stage non-small cell lung cancer. The sample was PBMCs, taken at surgery.

The CDR3 region is CASSPRDRLPDTQYF. DNA of the CDR3: TGTGCCAGCAGCCCGAGGGACAGGCTACCAGATACGCAGTATTTT. This chain connects TRBV6-5 to TRBJ2-3, with 8 bases fitting TRBD1. Germline CDR1 MNHEY, CDR2 SVGAGI. The CDR3 runs 15 residues. V lost 6 bases, J lost 4 bases, and 9 bases stayed unmatched.